This T cell receptor beta chain is drawn from a study of blood T cell repertoires in COVID-19. Study information: Nucleic acid was either cDNA or gDNA, and it came from T cells, B-cell-depleted T cells, or PBMCs.

The CDR3 is 11 amino acids. In germline, CDR1 is ENHRY, CDR2 SYGVKD. Method: immunoSEQ multiplex PCR; TCRdb's copy keeps in-frame clones and lacks some. The sample consists of approximately 170,000 clones, approximately 85% of them appearing once. The sequencing sample was made of peripheral blood. The genes are TRBV10-3 and TRBJ2-7; D may be TRBD2 (5 bases). This TCR came from a woman of 80 years or more with COVID-19, enrolled during active disease. This CDR3 is CGSGSTYEQYF. The CDR3 DNA is TGTGGGAGCGGATCTACCTACGAGCAGTACTTC.